This TCR beta chain was obtained from a study of blood T cell repertoires in COVID-19. How the authors handled the data: Reference gene primer amplification yielded estimated nucleated cell counts. Sequencing used immunoSEQ multiplex PCR; TCRdb keeps in-frame clones, though not all of them. That table furnishes V, J and clone size, whereas the DNA furnished D and trimming. This table has approximately 250,000 clones, 75% to 90% appearing once. This CDR3 contains 16 residues. Participants, roughly 18 to 100 years old, spanned approximately 25 US areas. Participant-reported clinical history was the basis for cohort assignment.

Sequencing used PBMCs or T cells enriched from blood (not recorded which). This rearrangement joins TRBV12-2 to TRBJ2-1; TRBD1, the table's D call, was not compared with the DNA. TRBV12-2 is described as a pseudogene. The receptor comes from a woman in her thirties with acute COVID-19. The CDR3 reads CASRLLGDSQGNEQFF. For the CDR3, the DNA is TGTGCAAGTCGCTTATTGGGCGACAGTCAGGGCAATGAGCAGTTCTTC.